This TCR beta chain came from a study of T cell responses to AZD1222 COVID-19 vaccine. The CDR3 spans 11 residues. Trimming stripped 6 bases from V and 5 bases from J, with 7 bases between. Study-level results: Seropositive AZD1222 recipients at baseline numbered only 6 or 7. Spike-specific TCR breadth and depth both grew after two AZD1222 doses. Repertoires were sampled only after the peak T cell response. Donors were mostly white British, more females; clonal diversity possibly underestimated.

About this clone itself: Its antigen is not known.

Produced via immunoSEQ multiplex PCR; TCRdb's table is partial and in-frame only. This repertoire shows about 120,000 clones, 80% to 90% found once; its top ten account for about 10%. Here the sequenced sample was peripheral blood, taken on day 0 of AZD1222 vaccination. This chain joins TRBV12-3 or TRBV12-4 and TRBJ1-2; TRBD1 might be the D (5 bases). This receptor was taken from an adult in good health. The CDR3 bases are TGTGCCAGCAGCCGGACATATGGCTACACCTTC. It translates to CASSRTYGYTF.